This T cell receptor (beta chain) was profiled in a study of CD8 T cells in Susac syndrome. Findings of the study overall: Expansion of clones was not seen in the CD4+ T cell repertoires of Susac syndrome.

RNA amounts of about 0.5 to 1 ug underwent reverse transcription with random hexamers. Amplification of TCR beta CDR3 was carried out by immunoSEQ multiplex PCR, which covered 54 Vbeta and 13 Jbeta segments. TCRdb itself ran the immunoSEQ multiplex PCR reads through MiXCR, one entry per CDR3 protein. Of under 200,000 distinct CDR3 sequences in the sample, approximately 94% were seen once. Details on this clonotype: Its antigen is currently unknown.

Germline V gives CDR1 SGHRS, CDR2 YFSETQ. The V gene end was trimmed by 4 bases and the J gene end by 5 bases; junction bases not matched to a gene: 12. This CDR3 has 16 amino acids. The patients with Susac syndrome were individuals who fulfilled the recently defined diagnostic criteria for disease that was either definite or probable. The chain joins TRBV5-1 to TRBJ2-3; TRBD1 matches 8 bases. Sample: CD4+ T cells from PBMCs. This clonotype was sampled from a human donor with Susac syndrome. The CDR3 loop is CASSAGQGPLIDTQYF. CDR3 sequence (DNA): TGCGCCAGCAGCGCCGGACAGGGCCCACTCATAGATACGCAGTATTTT. Full variable domain (remainder filled in from reference TRBV5-1 and TRBJ2-3): KAGVTQTPRYLIKTRGQQVTLSCSPISGHRSVSWYQQTPGQGLQFLFEYFSETQRNKGNFPGRFSGRQFSNSRSEMNVSTLELGDSALYLCASSAGQGPLIDTQYFGPGTRLTVL.